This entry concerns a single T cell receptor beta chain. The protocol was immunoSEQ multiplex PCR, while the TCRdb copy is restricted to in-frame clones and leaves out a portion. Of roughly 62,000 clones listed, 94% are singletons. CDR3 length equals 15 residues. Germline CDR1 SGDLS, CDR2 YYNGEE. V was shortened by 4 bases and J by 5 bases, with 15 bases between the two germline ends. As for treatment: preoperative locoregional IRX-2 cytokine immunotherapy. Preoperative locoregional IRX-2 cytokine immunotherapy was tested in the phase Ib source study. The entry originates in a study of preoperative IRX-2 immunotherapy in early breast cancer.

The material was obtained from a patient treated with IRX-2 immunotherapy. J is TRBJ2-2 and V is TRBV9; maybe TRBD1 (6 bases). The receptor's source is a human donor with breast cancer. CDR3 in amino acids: CASSSEKGGTGELFF. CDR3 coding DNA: TGTGCCAGCAGCTCAGAAAAAGGGGGAACCGGGGAGCTGTTTTTT. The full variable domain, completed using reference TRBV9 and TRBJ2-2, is DSGVTQTPKHLITATGQRVTLRCSPRSGDLSVYWYQQSLDQGLQFLIQYYNGEERAKGNILERFSAQQFPDLHSELNLSSLELGDSALYFCASSSEKGGTGELFFGEGSRLTVL.